The present T cell receptor beta chain was sequenced within a study of shared clonotypes between healthy human individuals. Trimming left V 3 bases short and J 0 bases short, with 9 bases between. This CDR3 spans 14 amino acids. CDR1 and CDR2 from the germline V gene are MDHEN and SYDVKM. Scientists sequenced DNA from unsorted PBMC on ten immunoSEQ deep assay plates. Sequencing was performed with immunoSEQ multiplex PCR; in TCRdb, only in-frame clones are kept and a portion is missing. Of 450,000 to 500,000 clones in the sample, roughly 85% were seen once. The sequenced material came from PBMCs. The receptor comes from a woman between 40 and 50 years old in good health. Some clones in this sample may be carry-over from other donors' samples. The V and J genes are TRBV28 and TRBJ2-7, with a possible D match to TRBD1 (6 bases). The CDR3 region has the DNA TGTGCCAGCAGTTTTTGGGACAACTCCTACGAGCAGTACTTC. Protein product: CASSFWDNSYEQYF.